The 8 T cell receptor beta chains presented below share a single source sample, sequenced in a study of cytomegalovirus exposure and HLA in healthy donors. The study ran its PCR with 60 Vbeta and 13 Jbeta primers. The method was immunoSEQ multiplex PCR; TCRdb's version includes in-frame clones alone and lacks a portion of them. The sample lists 100,000 to 150,000 clones, roughly 84% occurring once. The specimen was PBMCs. All receptors derive from a girl aged 2 to 10 in good health and CMV-seronegative.

This rearrangement joins TRBV29-1 to TRBJ2-3, with D hard to call. The CDR3 has 13 amino acids. Germline lookup yields CDR1 SQVTM and CDR2 ANQGSEA. V was trimmed by 3 bases and J by 7 bases, leaving 14 bases between them. DNA of the CDR3: TGCAGCGTTGACACCTCACAAGACTATACGCAGTATTTT. Its protein product is CSVDTSQDYTQYF.

This chain joins TRBV11-2 and TRBJ2-5, with D perhaps matching TRBD1 (6 bases). CDR1 is SGHAT, CDR2 FQNNGV, per germline. The CDR3 extends over 13 amino acids. V lost 5 bases, J lost 7 bases, and 14 bases lay in between. Here the CDR3 reads CASSPTSRGTQYF. For the CDR3, the DNA is TGTGCCAGCAGCCCCACCAGCAGGGGGACCCAGTACTTC.

The chain joins TRBV23-1 to TRBJ1-4; a weak D match, TRBD1 (5 bases). TRBV23-1 has ORF status, its function being uncertain. Trimming left V 6 bases short and J 0 bases short, with 11 bases between. The CDR3 is made up of 15 amino acids. The chain's CDR3 is CASSPDSPTNEKLFF. The CDR3 DNA reads as TGCGCCAGCAGCCCCGACAGCCCAACTAATGAAAAACTGTTTTTT.

The V gene is TRBV28, the J gene TRBJ2-7, with 12 bases aligning to TRBD1. Germline V gene lookup returns CDR1 MDHEN and CDR2 SYDVKM. V gave up 5 bases and J gave up 0 bases; unmatched junction bases: 26. The length of the CDR3 is 23 residues. CDR3 loop: CASSTPRDRGRWREGPHSYEQYF. CDR3 nucleotides: TGTGCCAGCAGTACGCCCCGGGACAGGGGGCGCTGGCGGGAGGGCCCCCACTCCTACGAGCAGTACTTC.

V usage is TRBV30 and J usage is TRBJ2-3, with TRBD2 matching 8 bases. CDR1 and CDR2 from the germline V gene are GTSNPN and SVGIG (reference sequence). This CDR3 has 12 residues. Trimming removed 3 bases from V and 6 bases from J; junction bases left unmatched: 2. CDR3 sequence reads: CAWRGGRDTQYF. The CDR3 coding sequence is TGTGCCTGGAGGGGCGGGAGGGATACGCAGTATTTT.

The chain employs TRBV6-4 and TRBJ2-5; D is unclear. The CDR3 sequence is 11 residues long. Trimming pared 7 bases from V and 0 bases from J, leaving 3 bases between. Germline V gene lookup returns CDR1 MRHNA and CDR2 SNTAGT. This CDR3 reads CASTYQETQYF. Here the CDR3 DNA reads TGTGCCAGCACGTACCAAGAGACCCAGTACTTC.

The chain uses TRBV9 and TRBJ1-3, with D possibly being TRBD1 (5 bases). CDR3 length: 17 amino acids. V gave up 4 bases and J gave up 0 bases, with 17 bases separating them. In germline, CDR1 is SGDLS, CDR2 YYNGEE. The CDR3 here is CASSPSGTANSGNTIYF. The CDR3 coding sequence is TGTGCCAGCAGCCCGAGCGGGACGGCTAACTCTGGAAACACCATATATTTT.

The chain employs TRBV7-9 and TRBJ2-1, with TRBD2 identical over 7 bases. This CDR3 is 15 amino acids long. Germline V CDR1 and CDR2: SEHNR, FQNEAQ (reference sequence). V lost 2 bases and J lost 2; bases outside the gene matches: 3. The DNA of the CDR3 is TGTGCCAGCAGCTTAACGCTAGCGGCCTACAATGAGCAGTTCTTC. Its translation: CASSLTLAAYNEQFF. The variable domain in full, with the rest retrieved from reference TRBV7-9 and TRBJ2-1, is DTGVSQNPRHKITKRGQNVTFRCDPISEHNRLYWYRQTLGQGPEFLTYFQNEAQLEKSRLLSDRFSAERPKGSFSTLEIQRTEQGDSAMYLCASSLTLAAYNEQFFGPGTRLTVL.